This entry lists 25 T cell receptor beta chains sequenced from one sample in a study of CD8+CD57+ T cells in acquired aplastic anemia. The study profiled TCR beta VDJ and CDR3 using genomic DNA as template. MiXCR, applied by TCRdb to the reads, yields one record per CDR3 protein. The sample shows about 270,000 distinct CDR3 sequences, 65% to 90% of them seen only once. An expansion of CD8+CD57+ cells by flow cytometry had been shown in patients chosen for sequencing. Sample: sorted CD4+, CD8+, or CD8+CD57+ T cells (not recorded which) from PBMCs. These receptors all stem from a human donor with aplastic anemia.

The gene calls are TRBV10-3 and TRBJ2-7, with TRBD2 as a possible D gene (7 bases). The germline gives CDR1 ENHRY, CDR2 SYGVKD. This CDR3 contains 14 residues. The V gene lost 4 bases and the J gene lost 6 bases, with 16 bases spanning the gap. Here the CDR3 DNA reads TGTGCCATCAGTGGGTATTCAGGGGAGGGCGAGCAGTACTTC. Amino acid sequence: CAISGYSGEGEQYF.

This clonotype showed up just once. The final CDR3 position lacks the conserved phenylalanine or tryptophan, pointing to a likely read error. It is unclear where the CDR3 begins or ends on the DNA, so no DNA is shown, and the CDR3 is as TCRdb lists it. J is TRBJ2-3 and V is TRBV7-3; the table names TRBD2, a call not compared with the DNA. Germline assignment: CDR1 SGHTA and CDR2 FQGTGA. The CDR3 is 12 residues long, ends included. CDR3 amino acids: CASSVGTATQLR.

The rearrangement uses TRBV11-3 and TRBJ1-2, with D possibly being TRBD1 (6 bases). Germline loops: CDR1 SGHNT, CDR2 YENEEA. This CDR3 is 11 amino acids long. Trimming removed 0 bases from V and 13 bases from J, with 9 bases in between. As DNA, the CDR3 is TGTGCCAGCAGCTTAGATCTGACAGGCACCTTC. Amino acid sequence: CASSLDLTGTF.

As regards this clonotype: The junction does not match germline at one end; this may be a read error. This chain joins TRBV7-9 and TRBJ2-5; TRBD2 matches 9 bases. The germline gives CDR1 SEHNR, CDR2 FQNEAQ (reference sequence). The CDR3 is 15 amino acids. CDR3 region: CASSFERSGGSAEYF. DNA of the CDR3: TGTGCCAGCAGCTTTGAAAGAAGCGGGGGGAGCGCGGAGTATTTT.

On this clonotype: This CDR3 fails to terminate in the conserved phenylalanine or tryptophan, so it likely reflects a read error. No DNA is shown, since the ends of the CDR3 on it are uncertain; the CDR3 is the one TCRdb lists. The chain has TRBV7-2 and TRBJ2-3; the D segment call TRBD1 is taken from the table without a DNA check. The CDR3 has 13 residues if both end residues are counted. CDR1 is SGHTA, CDR2 FQGNSA, per germline. The CDR3 loop reads CASSLVGSRAWCC.

On this clonotype itself: Lacking the conserved final phenylalanine or tryptophan, this CDR3 likely reflects a read error. V usage is TRBV7-9 and J usage is TRBJ1-5; D remains unclear. The CDR3 spans 13 residues. CDR1 is SEHNR, CDR2 FQNEAQ, per germline (reference sequence). CDR3 DNA sequence: TGTGCCAGCAGCCATACACCCGGGGAGCCGCAGCATTTA. Translated: CASSHTPGEPQHL.

A remark on this clonotype: Sequence at one end of the junction differs from germline and may be a read error. The chain employs TRBV9 and TRBJ1-5; D uncertain. This CDR3 is built from 12 residues. The germline CDR1 and CDR2 sequences are SGDLS and YYNGEE. CDR3 sequence (DNA): TGTGCCAGCAGACCGGGTAGTACGCCCGAGCTGTTT. Its protein product is CASRPGSTPELF.

For this clonotype: Mismatch with germline at one junction end may stem from a read error. V usage is TRBV19 and J usage is TRBJ2-1, with TRBD1 identical over 8 bases. Looked up from germline, CDR1 is LNHDA and CDR2 is SQIVND (reference sequence). This CDR3 has 14 residues. CDR3 nucleotide sequence: TGTGCCAGTAGTATAGGACAGGGGTACAACAAGGAGCACTTC. Translation: CASSIGQGYNKEHF.

The rearrangement joins TRBV7-8 to TRBJ1-2, with D possibly TRBD1 on 5 matching bases. Trimming removed 3 bases from V and 9 bases from J, with 20 bases in between. CDR1 is SGHVS, CDR2 FQNEAQ, per germline. CDR3 length: 15 residues. This CDR3 reads CASSLGGGPDTRYTF. Here the CDR3 DNA reads TGTGCCAGCAGCTTGGGGGGAGGGCCCGATACGCGCTACACCTTC.

As concerns this clonotype: One junction end does not reproduce the germline sequence, and a read error may be involved. This chain uses TRBV7-3 with TRBJ1-5; D remains ambiguous. From germline, CDR1 is SGHTA and CDR2 FQGTGA. This CDR3 is 13 amino acids long. This CDR3 is CASSDRTSQPQHF. DNA of the CDR3: TGTGCCAGCAGCGATAGAACGTCGCAGCCGCAGCATTTT.

The genes are TRBV2 and TRBJ2-3; 8 bases match TRBD2. Trimming removed 6 bases from V and 12 bases from J; junction bases left unmatched: 14. The CDR3 runs to 14 residues. Germline values: CDR1 SNHLY, CDR2 FYNNEI. The CDR3 loop reads CASSLAGSNHPQYF. In DNA form, the CDR3 reads TGTGCCAGCAGCTTAGCGGGAAGTAATCATCCCCAGTATTTT.

With respect to this clonotype: A read error is likely, as this CDR3 ends without the conserved phenylalanine or tryptophan. The DNA is omitted, as the CDR3 cannot be located on it reliably, and the CDR3 follows TCRdb's listing. The chain employs TRBV7-9 and TRBJ2-1; the table's D call of TRBD2 was not tested on the DNA. Germline CDR1 and CDR2: SEHNR and FQNEAQ (reference sequence). Both ends counted, the CDR3 spans 13 residues. CDR3 sequence reads: CASSRTGTSTYNE.

This clonotype was observed a handful of times. The V call is TRBV29-1, the J call TRBJ1-1; tentatively, D is TRBD1 (5 bases). The ends were cut back, 4 bases at V and 5 bases at J, with 20 bases in the middle. The CDR3 runs 15 residues. The germline gives CDR1 SQVTM, CDR2 ANQGSEA. The CDR3 loop is CSVAQVPLGGTEAFF. The CDR3 region has the DNA TGCAGCGTTGCCCAGGTACCCCTTGGGGGGACTGAAGCTTTCTTT.

Turning to this clonotype: One junction end disagrees with the germline gene, perhaps due to a read error. In nucleotides, the CDR3 is TGTGCCAGCAGCAGACTAGCGGACGGGAGAGATACGCAGTATTTT. Translated, it gives CASSRLADGRDTQYF. J is TRBJ2-3 and V is TRBV10-1; TRBD2 matches 9 bases. The CDR3 consists of 15 residues. CDR1 and CDR2 from the germline V gene are WNHNN and SYGVQD (reference sequence).

This chain links TRBV5-1 with TRBJ1-1; possible D gene TRBD1, 5 bases. This CDR3 region has 15 residues. Germline loops: CDR1 SGHRS, CDR2 YFSETQ. V was pared by 0 bases and J by 4 bases, with 13 bases between. CDR3 in amino acids: CASSLDPAGLTEAFF. CDR3 DNA sequence: TGCGCCAGCAGCTTGGATCCAGCGGGGCTCACTGAAGCTTTCTTT.

Comments on this clonotype: The junction and the germline gene differ at one end; a read error may be behind it. The J gene is TRBJ2-1, the V gene TRBV7-8; the D is unclear. CDR1 is SGHVS and CDR2 is FQNEAQ in the germline V gene. The CDR3 is made up of 13 amino acids. In DNA form, the CDR3 reads TGTGCCAGCAGCTTTCATCCAGACGGTACGCCCCTTTTT. It encodes CASSFHPDGTPLF.

V and J are TRBV2 and TRBJ1-1, with TRBD1 identical over 7 bases. Germline lookup yields CDR1 SNHLY and CDR2 FYNNEI. The CDR3 sequence is 14 residues long. The trim removed 2 bases at V and 11 bases at J, leaving 11 bases unmatched. The CDR3 DNA sequence: TGTGCCAGCAGTGAACGGACAGGATACACTGCTGCTTTCTTT. It codes for CASSERTGYTAAFF.

The chain combines TRBV14 with TRBJ1-2; D unresolved. The CDR3 extends over 14 amino acids. Trimming took 3 bases from V and 5 from J, leaving 13 bases between them. The germline gives CDR1 SGHDN, CDR2 FVKESK. The CDR3 sequence: CASSQAGPPYGYTF. The CDR3 bases are TGTGCCAGCAGCCAGGCGGGCCCACCGTATGGCTACACCTTC.

This clonotype was seen a single time. The chain recombines TRBV5-5 with TRBJ1-1; D not certain. Germline V gives CDR1 SGHKS, CDR2 YYEKEE (reference sequence). The V end lost 4 bases, the J end lost 5 bases, and 12 bases lay between the germline ends. The length of the CDR3 is 13 residues. In nucleotides, the CDR3 is TGTGCCAGCAGCCAAGAGAGCGGAACTGAAGCTTTCTTT. Amino acid sequence: CASSQESGTEAFF.

The chain is built from TRBV7-6 and TRBJ2-1; D not resolved. V lost 3 bases, J lost 5 bases, and 14 bases lay in between. The germline V gene encodes CDR1 SGHVS and CDR2 FNYEAQ. The CDR3 runs 15 residues. CDR3 in DNA: TGTGCCAGCAGCTTTCCCTGGGAACTGAACAATGAGCAGTTCTTC. This translates into CASSFPWELNNEQFF.

This CDR3 is CASGDGGAIKQYF. The CDR3 bases are TGTGCCAGCGGGGACGGGGGCGCCATTAAGCAGTATTTT. The chain is built from TRBV9 and TRBJ2-3; either TRBD1 or TRBD2 may supply D (6 bases each). This CDR3 contains 13 residues. From germline, CDR1 is SGDLS and CDR2 YYNGEE. V lost 7 bases to trimming and J lost 11 bases, with 20 bases between them.

This clonotype was recorded only once. A much larger clone is a single base away; this may be a read error. V and J are TRBV7-8 and TRBJ2-3; 10 bases line up with TRBD2. There are 13 residues in the CDR3. From germline, CDR1 is SGHVS and CDR2 FQNEAQ. CDR3 DNA: TGTGCCAGCGGCTTAGCGGGAGGTCCCGATCCGCAGTTT. Its protein is CASGLAGGPDPQF.

The J gene is TRBJ1-2, the V gene TRBV7-9; 8 positions match TRBD1. J was trimmed by 11 bases and V by 4 bases; bases with no gene match: 18. This CDR3 spans 16 amino acids. Germline CDR1 is SEHNR and CDR2 is FQNEAQ (reference sequence). The chain's CDR3 is CASSSGTGDQVTQYTF. The CDR3, as DNA: TGTGCCAGCAGCTCCGGGACAGGCGATCAAGTGACCCAGTACACCTTC. Supplemented by reference TRBV7-9 and TRBJ1-2, the full variable domain reads DTGVSQNPRHKITKRGQNVTFRCDPISEHNRLYWYRQTLGQGPEFLTYFQNEAQLEKSRLLSDRFSAERPKGSFSTLEIQRTEQGDSAMYLCASSSGTGDQVTQYTFGSGTRLTVV.

This chain uses TRBV15 with TRBJ1-4; D unclear. Trimming shortened V by 1 base and J by 4 bases, and 7 bases separated the two germline ends. This CDR3 spans 14 amino acids. The germline gives CDR1 LNHNV, CDR2 YYDKDF (reference sequence). The DNA of the CDR3 is TGTGCCACCAGCAGAGGACGGTTTAATGAAAAACTGTTTTTT. Translation gives CATSRGRFNEKLFF.

This clonotype was found once. V usage is TRBV15 and J usage is TRBJ2-2, with D uncertain. The CDR3 is 15 amino acids. In germline, CDR1 is LNHNV, CDR2 YYDKDF (reference sequence). Trimming pared 3 bases from V and 3 bases from J, leaving 11 bases between. CDR3 DNA: TGTGCCACCAGCAGGGGCGCAAAGGACACCGGGGAGCTGTTTTTT. It codes for CATSRGAKDTGELFF.